This T cell receptor (beta chain) derives from a study of shared clonotypes between healthy human individuals. As for the study in general: Sampling drew on donors who were a couple of women and a few men aged 18 to 49.

On this clone itself: Its antigen is as yet unknown.

Findings and limits, study-wide: Shared across a handful of donors were roughly 4.8% of the naive CD4 clonotypes.

The length of the CDR3 is 17 residues. CDR1 is SGHRS and CDR2 is YFSETQ in the germline V gene. The ends were cut back, 1 base at V and 4 bases at J, with 20 bases in the middle. Donors were Caucasian adults residing in Nashville, Tennessee, USA. Sequencing used immunoSEQ multiplex PCR; TCRdb keeps in-frame clones, though not all of them. Found here are about 1.5 million clones, around 98% of them singletons; the top ten hold around 0.47%. Sequences were obtained from naive CD4+ T cells sorted from blood. Subset described: CD45RA+ positively selected. The chain joins TRBV5-1 to TRBJ1-1; D perhaps matches TRBD1 (6 bases). The TCR was taken from a man aged 25 to 45 in good health. The CDR3 DNA reads as TGCGCCAGCAGCTTGCGGTGGGGGCCGGAGGTGGGCACTGAAGCTTTCTTT. Amino acids: CASSLRWGPEVGTEAFF.